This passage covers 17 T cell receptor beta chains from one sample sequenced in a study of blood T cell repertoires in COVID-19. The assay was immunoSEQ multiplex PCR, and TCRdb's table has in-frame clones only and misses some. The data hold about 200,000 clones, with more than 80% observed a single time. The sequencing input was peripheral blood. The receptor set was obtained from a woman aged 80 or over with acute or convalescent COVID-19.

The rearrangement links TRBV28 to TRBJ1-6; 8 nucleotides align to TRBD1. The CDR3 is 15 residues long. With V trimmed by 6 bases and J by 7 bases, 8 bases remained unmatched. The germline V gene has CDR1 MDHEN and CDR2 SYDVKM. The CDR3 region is CASRRGQGLNSPLHF. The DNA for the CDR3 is TGTGCCAGCAGACGAGGACAGGGCTTGAATTCACCCCTCCACTTT.

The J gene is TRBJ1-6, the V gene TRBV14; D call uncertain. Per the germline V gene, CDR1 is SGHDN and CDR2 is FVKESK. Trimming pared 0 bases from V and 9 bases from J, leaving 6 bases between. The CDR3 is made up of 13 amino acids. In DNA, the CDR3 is TGTGCCAGCAGCCAAGAACGAGGTTCACCCCTCCACTTT. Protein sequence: CASSQERGSPLHF.

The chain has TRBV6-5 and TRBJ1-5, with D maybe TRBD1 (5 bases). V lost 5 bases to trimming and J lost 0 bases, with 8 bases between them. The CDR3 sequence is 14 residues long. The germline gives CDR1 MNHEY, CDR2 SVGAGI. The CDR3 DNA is TGTGCCAGCAGTACAGGTAGTAGCAATCAGCCCCAGCATTTT. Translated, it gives CASSTGSSNQPQHF.

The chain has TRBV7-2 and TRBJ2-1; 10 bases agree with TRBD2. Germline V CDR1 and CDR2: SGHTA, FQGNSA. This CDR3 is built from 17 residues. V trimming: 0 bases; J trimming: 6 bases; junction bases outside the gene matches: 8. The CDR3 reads CASSLAHGLAASNEQFF. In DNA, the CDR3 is TGTGCCAGCAGCTTAGCGCATGGACTAGCGGCATCCAATGAGCAGTTCTTC.

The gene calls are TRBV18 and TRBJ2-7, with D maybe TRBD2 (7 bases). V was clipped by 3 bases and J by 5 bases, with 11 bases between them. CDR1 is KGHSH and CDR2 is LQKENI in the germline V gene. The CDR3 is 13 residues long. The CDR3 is CASSPMGGHEQYF. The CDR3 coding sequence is TGTGCCAGCTCACCTATGGGGGGGCACGAGCAGTACTTC.

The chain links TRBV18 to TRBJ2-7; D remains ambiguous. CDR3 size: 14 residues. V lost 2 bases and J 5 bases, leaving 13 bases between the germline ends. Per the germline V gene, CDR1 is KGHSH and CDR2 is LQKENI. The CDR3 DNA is TGTGCCAGCTCACCAATCAATCTTGAGAACGAGCAGTACTTC. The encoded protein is CASSPINLENEQYF. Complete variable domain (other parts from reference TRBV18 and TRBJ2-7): NAGVMQNPRHLVRRRGQEARLRCSPMKGHSHVYWYRQLPEEGLKFMVYLQKENIIDESGMPKERFSAEFPKEGPSILRIQQVVRGDSAAYFCASSPINLENEQYFGPGTRLTVT.

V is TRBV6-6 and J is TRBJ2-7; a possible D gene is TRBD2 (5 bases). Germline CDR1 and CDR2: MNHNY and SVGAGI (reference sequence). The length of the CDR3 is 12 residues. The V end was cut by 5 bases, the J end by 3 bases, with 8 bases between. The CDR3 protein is CASSPGVYEQYF. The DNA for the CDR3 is TGTGCCAGCAGTCCCGGGGTCTACGAGCAGTACTTC.

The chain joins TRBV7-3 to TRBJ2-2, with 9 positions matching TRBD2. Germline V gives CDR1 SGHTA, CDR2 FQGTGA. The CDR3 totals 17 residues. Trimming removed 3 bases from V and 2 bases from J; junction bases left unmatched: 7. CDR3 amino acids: CASSLNSGRGNTGELFF. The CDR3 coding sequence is TGTGCCAGCAGCTTGAATAGCGGGAGAGGTAACACCGGGGAGCTGTTTTTT.

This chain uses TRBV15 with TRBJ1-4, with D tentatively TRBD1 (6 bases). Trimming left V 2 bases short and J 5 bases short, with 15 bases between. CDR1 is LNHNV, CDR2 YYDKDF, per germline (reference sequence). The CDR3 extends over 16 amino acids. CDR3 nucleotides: TGTGCCACCAGCAGATACACAGGGTGGGGCAATGAAAAACTGTTTTTT. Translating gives CATSRYTGWGNEKLFF. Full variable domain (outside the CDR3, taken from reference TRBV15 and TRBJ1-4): DAMVIQNPRYQVTQFGKPVTLSCSQTLNHNVMYWYQQKSSQAPKLLFHYYDKDFNNEADTPDNFQSRRPNTSFCFLDIRSPGLGDTAMYLCATSRYTGWGNEKLFFGSGTQLSVL.

CDR3 nucleotide sequence: TGTGCCAGCAGCCCCAGAGGAGGGAACACTGAAGCTTTCTTT. Translating it yields CASSPRGGNTEAFF. The rearrangement links TRBV9 to TRBJ1-1; D unclear. The CDR3 totals 14 residues. Trimming left V 4 bases short and J 1 base short, with 11 bases between. Germline V gene lookup returns CDR1 SGDLS and CDR2 YYNGEE.

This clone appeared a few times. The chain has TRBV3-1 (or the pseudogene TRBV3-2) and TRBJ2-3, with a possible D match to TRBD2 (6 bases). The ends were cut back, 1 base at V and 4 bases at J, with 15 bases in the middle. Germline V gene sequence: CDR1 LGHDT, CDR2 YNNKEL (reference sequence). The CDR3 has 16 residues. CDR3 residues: CASSQGRGGWSDTQYF. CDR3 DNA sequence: TGTGCCAGCAGCCAAGGGAGGGGAGGTTGGTCAGATACGCAGTATTTT.

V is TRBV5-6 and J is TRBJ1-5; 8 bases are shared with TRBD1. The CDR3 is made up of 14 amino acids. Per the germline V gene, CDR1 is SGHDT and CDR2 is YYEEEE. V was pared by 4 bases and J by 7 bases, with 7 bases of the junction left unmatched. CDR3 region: CASSLGQGRQPQHF. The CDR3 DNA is TGTGCCAGCAGCCTCGGACAGGGTAGGCAGCCCCAGCATTTT.

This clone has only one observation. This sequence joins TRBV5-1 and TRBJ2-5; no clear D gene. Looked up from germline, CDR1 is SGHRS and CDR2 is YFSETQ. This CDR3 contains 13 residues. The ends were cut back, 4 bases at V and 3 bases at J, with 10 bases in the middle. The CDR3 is CASSKRSEETQYF. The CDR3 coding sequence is TGCGCCAGCAGCAAAAGATCGGAAGAGACCCAGTACTTC.

CDR3 bases: TGTGCCAGCAGTTACTCCTTCCAACAGGGCGCTGAAGCTTTCTTT. It is translated as CASSYSFQQGAEAFF. The gene calls are TRBV6-2 or TRBV6-3 and TRBJ1-1, with D maybe TRBD1 (6 bases). The CDR3 has 15 amino acids. V was trimmed by 0 bases and J by 6 bases, leaving 14 bases between them. Germline loops: CDR1 MNHEY, CDR2 SVGEGT.

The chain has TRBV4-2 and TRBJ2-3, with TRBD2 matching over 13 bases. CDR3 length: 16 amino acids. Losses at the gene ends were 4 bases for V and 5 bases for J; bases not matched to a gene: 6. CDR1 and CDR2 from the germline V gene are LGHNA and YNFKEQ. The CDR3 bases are TGTGCCAGCAGCCCAGGACTAGCGGGAGCGGAAGATACGCAGTATTTT. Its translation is CASSPGLAGAEDTQYF.

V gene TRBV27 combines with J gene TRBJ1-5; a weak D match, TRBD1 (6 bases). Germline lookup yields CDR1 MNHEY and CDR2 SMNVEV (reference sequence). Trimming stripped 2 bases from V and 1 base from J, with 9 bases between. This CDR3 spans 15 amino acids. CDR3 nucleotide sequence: TGTGCCAGCAGTTTAGCTAGGGGGAGCAATCAGCCCCAGCATTTT. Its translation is CASSLARGSNQPQHF.

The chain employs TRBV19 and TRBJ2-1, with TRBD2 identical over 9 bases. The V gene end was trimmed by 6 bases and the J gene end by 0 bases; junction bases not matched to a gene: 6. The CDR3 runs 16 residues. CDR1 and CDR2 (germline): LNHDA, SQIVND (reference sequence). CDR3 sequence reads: CASRGGRGSSYNEQFF. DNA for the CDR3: TGTGCCAGTAGGGGCGGGAGGGGGAGCTCCTACAATGAGCAGTTCTTC.